This T cell receptor (beta chain) derives from a study of patients and donors after allogeneic stem cell transplantation. TCRdb re-called the RT-PCR reads with MiXCR, one entry per CDR3 protein. The data hold some 87,000 distinct CDR3 sequences, with under 50% observed a single time. The CDR3 is 11 residues long. J gave up 4 bases and V 8 bases, and 1 base lay outside the gene matches. Sequenced sample: blood, either unsorted or a sorted T cell fraction (not recorded which). The origin of this receptor is a human donor who was either an allogeneic HSCT recipient or a stem cell or donor lymphocyte infusion donor (not recorded which). It is not recorded whose cells these are; they may come from a transplant donor. The J gene is TRBJ1-2, the V gene TRBV12-3 or TRBV12-4; the match to TRBD1 covers 7 bases. The CDR3 region is CASRDSYGYTF. DNA for the CDR3: TGTGCCAGCCGGGACAGCTATGGCTACACCTTC.